This entry lists 17 T cell receptor beta chains sequenced from one sample in a study of cytomegalovirus exposure and HLA in healthy donors. The study ran its PCR with 60 Vbeta and 13 Jbeta primers. Produced via immunoSEQ multiplex PCR; TCRdb's table is partial and in-frame only. In the table there are about 120,000 clones, roughly 69% of which are singletons. The sample consisted of PBMCs. These receptors came from a human donor in good health.

This clone was found a few times. This chain connects TRBV13 to TRBJ2-7; TRBD1 might be the D (6 bases). This CDR3 region has 12 residues. V gave up 3 bases and J gave up 13 bases, with 16 bases separating them. Germline-derived CDR1 and CDR2 are PRHDT and FYEKMQ (reference sequence). The CDR3 DNA reads TGTGCCAGCAGCTTTACAGGGAGCAGGCTCTACTTC. It is translated as CASSFTGSRLYF.

The chain has TRBV30 and TRBJ2-5; tentatively, D is TRBD2 (6 bases). The length of the CDR3 is 11 residues. Germline values: CDR1 GTSNPN, CDR2 SVGIG (reference sequence). V lost 5 bases, J lost 11 bases, and 15 bases lay in between. The CDR3 loop reads CAWARTGEQYF. In DNA, the CDR3 is TGTGCCTGGGCCCGTACGGGAGAGCAGTACTTC. Complete variable domain (other parts from reference TRBV30 and TRBJ2-5): SQTIHQWPATLVQPVGSPLSLECTVEGTSNPNLYWYRQAAGRGLQLLFYSVGIGQISSEVPQNLSASRPQDRQFILSSKKLLLSDSGFYLCAWARTGEQYFGPGTRLLVL.

This clone was detected a few times. J is TRBJ1-1 and V is TRBV19; D possibly corresponds to TRBD1 (5 bases). The V end lost 3 bases, the J end lost 1 base, and 12 bases lay between the germline ends. This CDR3 has 15 amino acids. The V gene's germline CDR1 is LNHDA and CDR2 SQIVND (reference sequence). This CDR3 reads CASSIPGLSNTEAFF. The CDR3 DNA reads TGTGCCAGTAGTATCCCGGGACTCTCGAACACTGAAGCTTTCTTT.

The rearrangement links TRBV6-4 to TRBJ2-3; 7 bases are a match to TRBD2. This CDR3 has 15 residues. CDR1 and CDR2 (germline): MRHNA, SNTAGT. The ends lost 2 bases at V and 6 bases at J; junction bases unmatched: 8. This CDR3 reads CASSDGRGGSDTQYF. CDR3 nucleotides: TGTGCCAGCAGTGACGGGAGGGGCGGATCCGATACGCAGTATTTT.

This rearrangement joins TRBV2 to TRBJ2-5; 7 nucleotides align to TRBD2. Germline CDR1 is SNHLY and CDR2 is FYNNEI. V was pared by 5 bases and J by 5 bases, with 8 bases of the junction left unmatched. The CDR3 loop spans 14 amino acids. CDR3 coding DNA: TGTGCCAGCAGTAAGCGGGGATTCTTCGAGACCCAGTACTTC. As protein: CASSKRGFFETQYF.

The CDR3 nucleotides are TGTGCCAGTAGTACCACAGGGGTTGGGGACTATGGCTACACCTTC. Protein sequence: CASSTTGVGDYGYTF. V usage is TRBV19 and J usage is TRBJ1-2; 7 nucleotides align to TRBD1. The CDR3 length is 15 residues. Trimming at V came to 4 bases and at J to 3 bases, leaving 8 bases not matched to a gene. CDR1 is LNHDA and CDR2 is SQIVND in the germline V gene (reference sequence).

The chain employs TRBV6-5 and TRBJ1-1; D ambiguous. The CDR3 extends over 13 amino acids. Germline loops: CDR1 MNHEY, CDR2 SVGAGI. V shed 5 bases and J shed 1 base, with 8 bases lying between them. CDR3 protein: CASSKTRNTEAFF. CDR3 sequence (DNA): TGTGCCAGCAGTAAAACAAGGAACACTGAAGCTTTCTTT.

The chain joins TRBV14 to TRBJ2-7; D call uncertain. The length of the CDR3 is 12 residues. V was cut by 1 base and J by 7 bases, with 8 bases left in between. CDR1 and CDR2 (germline): SGHDN, FVKESK. CDR3 DNA: TGTGCCAGCAGCCAAGTCTATCTGGAGCAGTACTTC. Protein product: CASSQVYLEQYF.

This clone has more than one count but fewer than ten. The rearrangement joins TRBV4-1 to TRBJ2-1, with 8 bases aligning to TRBD2. With 6 bases clipped from V and 4 bases from J, the junction kept 11 bases outside the gene matches. CDR3 size: 16 residues. Germline assignment: CDR1 MGHRA and CDR2 YSYEKL. The DNA for the CDR3 is TGCGCCAGCAGTCTTACGGAAGCGGGGGATTACAATGAGCAGTTCTTC. Protein sequence: CASSLTEAGDYNEQFF.

This clone has more than one count but fewer than ten. CDR3 DNA sequence: TGTGCCAGCAGTCCGGCGGGACAGGGAGGAGGTTTTGGTCAGCCCCAGCATTTT. Its translation is CASSPAGQGGGFGQPQHF. The rearrangement uses TRBV28 and TRBJ1-5, with 9 nucleotides matching TRBD1. V lost 5 bases and J lost 6; bases outside the gene matches: 17. This CDR3 comprises 18 residues. Germline assignment: CDR1 MDHEN and CDR2 SYDVKM.

The chain couples TRBV29-1 to TRBJ2-5, with 7 bases identical to TRBD1. The J call is doubtful: the DNA matches TRBJ2-7 better. The CDR3 is 11 residues long. The germline gives CDR1 SQVTM, CDR2 ANQGSEA. CDR3: CSVRDSYEQYF. As DNA, the CDR3 is TGCAGCGTAAGGGACAGCTACGAGCAGTACTTC.

In DNA form, the CDR3 reads TGTGCCAGCAGCGGGACTAGCGGGAGAAAAGGTGAGCAGTTCTTC. Residues: CASSGTSGRKGEQFF. The chain uses TRBV6-1 and TRBJ2-1; 14 nucleotides match TRBD2. CDR1 is MNHNS, CDR2 SASEGT, per germline. The CDR3 totals 15 residues. Losses at the gene ends were 6 bases for V and 9 bases for J; bases not matched to a gene: 7.

J is TRBJ2-3 and V is TRBV6-1; TRBD2 agrees at 11 bases. This CDR3 region has 15 residues. V lost 6 bases and J lost 2; bases outside the gene matches: 4. Germline V gene sequence: CDR1 MNHNS, CDR2 SASEGT. CDR3: CASSPTSGDTDTQYF. The CDR3 DNA reads as TGTGCCAGCAGCCCGACTAGCGGGGACACAGATACGCAGTATTTT.

The chain joins TRBV4-1 to TRBJ1-4; 9 positions agree with TRBD1. Germline values: CDR1 MGHRA, CDR2 YSYEKL. Trimming removed 3 bases from V and 0 bases from J; junction bases left unmatched: 17. This CDR3 comprises 21 residues. The CDR3 DNA is TGCGCCAGCAGCCAGAATACAGGGGGCTCGGGACTACGTGCAACTAATGAAAAACTGTTTTTT. This gives the protein CASSQNTGGSGLRATNEKLFF.

CDR3 DNA sequence: TGTGCCAGCAGTCAGGTTAGAAGCACTGAAGCTTTCTTT. Its protein is CASSQVRSTEAFF. The chain employs TRBV28 and TRBJ1-1; the D is unclear. V was clipped by 5 bases and J by 4 bases, with 11 bases between them. The CDR3 covers 13 residues. The germline gives CDR1 MDHEN, CDR2 SYDVKM.

CDR3 sequence reads: CASSSDRSSYNEQFF. CDR3 bases: TGTGCCAGCAGTTCGGACAGGAGCTCCTACAATGAGCAGTTCTTC. The chain uses TRBV6-5 and TRBJ2-1; 7 bases are a match to TRBD1. This CDR3 region has 15 residues. In germline, CDR1 is MNHEY, CDR2 SVGAGI. The ends lost 4 bases at V and 0 bases at J; junction bases unmatched: 3.

The chain links TRBV5-1 to TRBJ1-2; 8 nucleotides match TRBD1. This CDR3 is 16 amino acids long. Per germline, CDR1 SGHRS and CDR2 YFSETQ. J was trimmed by 0 bases and V by 1 base; bases with no gene match: 5. In nucleotides, the CDR3 is TGCGCCAGCAGCTTGCAGGGGGCAAGTGCTAACTATGGCTACACCTTC. As protein: CASSLQGASANYGYTF.